This T cell receptor (beta chain) emerged from a study of cytomegalovirus exposure and HLA in healthy donors. Concerning this clone itself: Antigen: not known.

Study-wide findings and caveats: In a later analysis, at a false discovery rate of 0.05, under 20,000 TCR beta sequences matched HLA alleles.

60 Vbeta and 13 Jbeta primers were used in PCR. TCRdb's copy holds only in-frame clones and misses some; the assay was immunoSEQ multiplex PCR. The data contain around 300,000 clones, roughly 70% of them seen just once; the ten biggest clones take up under 3%. The sequencing sample was made of PBMCs. The TCR was taken from a female donor in good health and CMV-seronegative.

Written as DNA, the CDR3 is TGTGCCAGCAGTGAAGGGGGGACAGGGTTCTACGAGCAGTACTTC. Protein sequence: CASSEGGTGFYEQYF. V usage is TRBV6-1 and J usage is TRBJ2-7; 9 bases agree with TRBD1. The CDR3 sequence is 15 residues long. Germline loops: CDR1 MNHNS, CDR2 SASEGT. After removal of 1 base from V and 3 bases from J, the junction contained 4 bases not matched to a gene.